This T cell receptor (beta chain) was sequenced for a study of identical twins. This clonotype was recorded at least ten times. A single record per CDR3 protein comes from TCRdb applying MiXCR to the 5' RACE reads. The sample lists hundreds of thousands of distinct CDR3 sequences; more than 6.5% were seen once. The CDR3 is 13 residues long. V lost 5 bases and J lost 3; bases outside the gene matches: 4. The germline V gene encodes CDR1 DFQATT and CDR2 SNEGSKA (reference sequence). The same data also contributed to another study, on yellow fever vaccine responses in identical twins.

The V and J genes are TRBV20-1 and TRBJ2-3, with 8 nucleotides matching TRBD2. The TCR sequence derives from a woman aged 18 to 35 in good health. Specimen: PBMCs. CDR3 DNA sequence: TGCAGTGCTGAACTAGCGGAAACAGATACGCAGTATTTT. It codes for CSAELAETDTQYF.